The T cell receptor beta chain under discussion was sequenced for a study of breast tumors, draining lymph nodes, adjacent tissues. Study results and caveats: Tumor and nontumor repertoires were significantly more similar in luminal-like than in basal-like breast cancer. Tumor TCR diversity was below lymph nodes but above nontumor tissue. The lymph node origin of tumor T cells was framed as consistent with a hypothesis, not demonstrated. Data fit most tumor T cells coming from lymph node, expanding in tumor.

The ends were cut back, 2 bases at V and 8 bases at J, with 25 bases in the middle. CDR1 is SNHLY and CDR2 is FYNNEI in the germline V gene. The CDR3 is made up of 18 amino acids. Points on this clonotype: Its target is not known.

Samples came from axillary lymph nodes draining the breast cancer. TCRdb reprocessed the multiplex PCR reads with MiXCR, giving one entry per CDR3 protein. The sample shows under 300,000 distinct CDR3 sequences, less than 40% of them seen only once. This TCR was sampled from a female donor with breast cancer. Some clones in this sample may be carry-over from other donors' samples. The V gene is TRBV2, the J gene TRBJ1-3, with D perhaps matching TRBD1 (5 bases). Sequenced: axillary lymph node tissue. CDR3 sequence reads: CASSERGRATNYGYTIYF. In DNA form, the CDR3 reads TGTGCCAGCAGTGAACGGGGGAGGGCAACTAACTATGGCTACACCATATATTTT.